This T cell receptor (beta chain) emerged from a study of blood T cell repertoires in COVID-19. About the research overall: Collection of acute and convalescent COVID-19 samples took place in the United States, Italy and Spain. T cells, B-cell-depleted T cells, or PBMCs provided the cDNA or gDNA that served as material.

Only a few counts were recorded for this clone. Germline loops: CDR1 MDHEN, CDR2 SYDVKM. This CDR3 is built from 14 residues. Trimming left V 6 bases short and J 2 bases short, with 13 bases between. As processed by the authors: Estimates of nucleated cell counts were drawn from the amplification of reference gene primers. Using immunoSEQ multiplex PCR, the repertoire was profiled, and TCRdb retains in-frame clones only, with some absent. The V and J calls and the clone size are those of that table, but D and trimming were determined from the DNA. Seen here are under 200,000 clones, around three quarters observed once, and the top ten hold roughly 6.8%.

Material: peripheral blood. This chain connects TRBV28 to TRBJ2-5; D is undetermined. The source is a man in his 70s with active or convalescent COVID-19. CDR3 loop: CASREPTTQETQYF. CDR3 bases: TGTGCCAGCAGAGAACCAACGACTCAAGAGACCCAGTACTTC.